The source of this T cell receptor beta chain is a study of long-term antiretroviral therapy in people with HIV. Every donor contributed at least one pre-ART and at least two post-ART PBMC samples. The content of samples before DNA extraction was roughly 0.95-11 million cryopreserved PBMC. The V end was cut by 6 bases, the J end by 4 bases, with 10 bases between. CDR1 is SNHLY and CDR2 is FYNNEI in the germline V gene. There are 13 residues in the CDR3. Study-wide results and limits: An increase in diversity followed ART, yet levels stayed below transplant donor controls.

To note about this clone: The antigen remains unidentified.

Sequencing used immunoSEQ v3.0 at survey level. Profiled with immunoSEQ multiplex PCR; TCRdb holds only in-frame clones, not every one. Of tens of thousands of clones listed, 82% are singletons. V and J are TRBV2 and TRBJ2-1, with D possibly being TRBD1 (6 bases). This TCR derives from a woman in her twenties or thirties with HIV. The sample consisted of unsorted PBMCs, taken 0.2 years after starting antiretroviral therapy. The CDR3 DNA is TGTGCCAGCAGCGGACAGATTTACAATGAGCAGTTCTTC. Residues: CASSGQIYNEQFF.